The 27 T cell receptor beta chains below were found in one sample sequenced in a study of CD4 T cells in relation to SARS-CoV-2 and coronaviruses. Using immunoSEQ multiplex PCR, the repertoire was profiled, and TCRdb retains in-frame clones only, with some absent. The table lists 20,000 to 25,000 clones, about 80% of them singletons. Unexposed donor CD4+ T cells date from about 2011-2019, before the COVID-19 pandemic. CD4+ T cells were isolated from the cells after 10 days of culture. These receptors lack a known antigen. Material for sequencing was CD4+ T cells from PBMCs, cultured in vitro. The receptors derive from a human donor in good health.

The rearrangement links TRBV7-8 to TRBJ2-3; TRBD2 matches at 14 bases. CDR3 length equals 17 residues. Germline-derived CDR1 and CDR2 are SGHVS and FQNEAQ. With V trimmed by 5 bases and J by 7 bases, 11 bases remained unmatched. The CDR3 DNA sequence: TGTGCCAGCAGCGCGATTACCGGGACTAGCGGGAGCTATACGCAGTATTTT. Protein sequence: CASSAITGTSGSYTQYF.

This chain joins TRBV15 and TRBJ2-2; the D gene is possibly TRBD2 (5 bases). V dropped 0 bases and J dropped 8 bases, with 13 bases sitting between them. Germline V gives CDR1 LNHNV, CDR2 YYDKDF (reference sequence). This CDR3 spans 15 amino acids. CDR3 in amino acids: CATSRDLEGSGELFF. In DNA form, the CDR3 reads TGTGCCACCAGCAGAGATCTTGAGGGCTCGGGGGAGCTGTTTTTT.

This chain links TRBV5-6 with TRBJ2-2; D might be TRBD2 (6 bases). The CDR3 spans 15 residues. From germline, CDR1 is SGHDT and CDR2 YYEEEE. V was trimmed by 4 bases and J by 2 bases, leaving 12 bases between them. The CDR3 DNA reads TGTGCCAGCAGCACGCCGGGACTCAACACCGGGGAGCTGTTTTTT. This encodes CASSTPGLNTGELFF.

The gene calls are TRBV27 and TRBJ2-7; TRBD2 aligns across 9 bases. The V and J ends lost 4 bases and 3 bases, in that order; junction bases with no gene match: 7. This CDR3 region has 15 residues. Germline loops: CDR1 MNHEY, CDR2 SMNVEV (reference sequence). The CDR3 reads CASSSPGLASYEQYF. DNA of the CDR3: TGTGCCAGCAGTTCCCCGGGACTAGCTAGCTACGAGCAGTACTTC.

This clone appeared a single time. The CDR3 DNA is TGCGCCAGCAGCCAACCCCTTGGTGGAGCTAACTATGGCTACACCTTC. It specifies CASSQPLGGANYGYTF. This chain joins TRBV4-1 and TRBJ1-2; D is uncertain. The V end lost 2 bases, the J end lost 0 bases, and 13 bases lay between the germline ends. The CDR3 has 16 residues. The germline V gene encodes CDR1 MGHRA and CDR2 YSYEKL.

The rearrangement joins TRBV3-1 (or the pseudogene TRBV3-2) to TRBJ2-1, with 9 bases aligning to TRBD2. Germline trimming cut 10 bases from V and 3 bases from J; bases unmatched to any gene: 7. The CDR3 loop spans 14 amino acids. Germline values: CDR1 LGHDT, CDR2 YNNKEL (reference sequence). CDR3 residues: CATQASGVYNEQFF. CDR3 in DNA: TGTGCCACTCAAGCTAGCGGGGTCTACAATGAGCAGTTCTTC.

The sample holds a few counts of this clone. The gene calls are TRBV19 and TRBJ1-2, with 8 bases matching TRBD1. Unmatched junction bases numbered 6, after V lost 2 bases and J lost 7 bases. Germline CDR1 and CDR2: LNHDA and SQIVND (reference sequence). The CDR3 runs 14 residues. The CDR3 is CASSITRGQGGYTF. The CDR3 nucleotides are TGTGCCAGTAGTATAACCAGGGGGCAGGGTGGCTACACCTTC. Full variable domain (outside the CDR3, taken from reference TRBV19 and TRBJ1-2): DGGITQSPKYLFRKEGQNVTLSCEQNLNHDAMYWYRQDPGQGLRLIYYSQIVNDFQKGDIAEGYSVSREKKESFPLTVTSAQKNPTAFYLCASSITRGQGGYTFGSGTRLTVV.

The rearrangement uses TRBV28 and TRBJ1-5, with D perhaps matching TRBD1 (5 bases). The V end lost 2 bases, the J end lost 0 bases, and 17 bases lay between the germline ends. Germline CDR1 is MDHEN and CDR2 is SYDVKM. This CDR3 is 18 amino acids long. Here the CDR3 DNA reads TGTGCCAGCAGTTTAGCAGGGCCAGGGATCTATAGCAATCAGCCCCAGCATTTT. It yields the protein CASSLAGPGIYSNQPQHF. Drawing the rest from reference TRBV28 and TRBJ1-5, the complete variable domain is DVKVTQSSRYLVKRTGEKVFLECVQDMDHENMFWYRQDPGLGLRLIYFSYDVKMKEKGDIPEGYSVSREKKERFSLILESASTNQTSMYLCASSLAGPGIYSNQPQHFGDGTRLSIL.

This chain joins TRBV5-1 and TRBJ2-1, with 12 bases fitting TRBD1. CDR1 is SGHRS, CDR2 YFSETQ, per germline. The CDR3 loop spans 16 amino acids. V lost 5 bases, J lost 9 bases, and 12 bases stayed unmatched. The CDR3 region has the DNA TGCGCCAGCAGTTCGCTCCGGGACAGGGGGCCAGCTGAGCAGTTCTTC. This encodes CASSSLRDRGPAEQFF.

This chain connects TRBV6-5 to TRBJ1-1; D unresolved. Germline assignment: CDR1 MNHEY and CDR2 SVGAGI. This CDR3 is built from 15 residues. Trimming left V 6 bases short and J 3 bases short, with 17 bases between. For the CDR3, the DNA is TGTGCCAGCAGCGCCCGAACTACTGCGCACACTGAAGCTTTCTTT. Translating it yields CASSARTTAHTEAFF.

The V gene is TRBV7-3, the J gene TRBJ2-1, with D hard to call. The germline V gene encodes CDR1 SGHTA and CDR2 FQGTGA. V was trimmed by 1 base and J by 0 bases, leaving 13 bases between them. This CDR3 spans 17 amino acids. In DNA form, the CDR3 reads TGTGCCAGCAGCTTAATACCCCAGCATAGCTCCTACAATGAGCAGTTCTTC. Protein product: CASSLIPQHSSYNEQFF.

The chain recombines TRBV20-1 with TRBJ1-1; no definite D call. Germline V gives CDR1 DFQATT, CDR2 SNEGSKA (reference sequence). The V end lost 3 bases, the J end lost 5 bases, and 13 bases lay between the germline ends. The CDR3 is 13 amino acids. The CDR3 nucleotides are TGCAGTGCTAGTCGGCCGGGGTGGACTGAAGCTTTCTTT. Translation gives CSASRPGWTEAFF.

The gene calls are TRBV12-3 or TRBV12-4 and TRBJ1-3, with unresolved D. The V end lost 1 base, the J end lost 6 bases, and 7 bases lay between the germline ends. There are 13 residues in the CDR3. CDR3 nucleotides: TGTGCCAGCAGTTTAGAGGTTGCAAACACCATATATTTT. It translates to CASSLEVANTIYF.

The chain has TRBV7-2 and TRBJ2-2, with D hard to call. CDR1 and CDR2 (germline): SGHTA, FQGNSA. This CDR3 contains 13 residues. V lost 5 bases and J 3 bases, leaving 7 bases between the germline ends. This CDR3 reads CASSLDYTGELFF. In nucleotides, the CDR3 is TGTGCCAGCAGCCTTGACTACACCGGGGAGCTGTTTTTT.

In this sample, this clone is medium-sized. This chain joins TRBV19 and TRBJ1-1; D unresolved. The germline CDR1 and CDR2 sequences are LNHDA and SQIVND (reference sequence). V was cut by 7 bases and J by 1 base, with 13 bases left in between. This CDR3 contains 14 residues. CDR3: CASIKVAGNTEAFF. The DNA for the CDR3 is TGTGCCAGTATTAAGGTAGCAGGGAACACTGAAGCTTTCTTT.

The chain couples TRBV24-1 to TRBJ1-3; 7 bases match TRBD1. The CDR3 has 14 amino acids. CDR1 KGHDR and CDR2 SFDVKD come from the germline V gene. Trimming removed 6 bases from V and 3 bases from J; junction bases left unmatched: 4. This CDR3 reads CATSLTGRGNTIYF. The CDR3 nucleotides read TGTGCCACCAGTTTGACAGGGCGTGGAAACACCATATATTTT.

The V and J genes are TRBV7-9 and TRBJ2-7; the D gene is possibly TRBD2 (7 bases). Trimming removed 0 bases from V and 0 bases from J, with 12 bases in between. Germline CDR1 and CDR2: SEHNR and FQNEAQ (reference sequence). There are 16 residues in the CDR3. The CDR3 coding sequence is TGTGCCAGCAGCTTAGCTGGGGGGGGCGCCTCCTACGAGCAGTACTTC. This gives the protein CASSLAGGGASYEQYF.

The gene calls are TRBV18 and TRBJ1-2, with 11 bases matching TRBD1. V gave up 3 bases and J gave up 6 bases; unmatched junction bases: 6. CDR3 length: 15 amino acids. Germline-derived CDR1 and CDR2 are KGHSH and LQKENI. In DNA form, the CDR3 reads TGTGCCAGCTCACCCCGGACAGGGGGCGAGGATGGCTACACCTTC. As protein: CASSPRTGGEDGYTF.

CDR3 sequence reads: CASNPGGGTGELFF. CDR3 coding DNA: TGCGCCAGCAATCCGGGGGGAGGCACCGGGGAGCTGTTTTTT. The J gene is TRBJ2-2, the V gene TRBV10-1; 7 bases line up with TRBD2. Looked up from germline, CDR1 is WNHNN and CDR2 is SYGVQD (reference sequence). V dropped 7 bases and J dropped 4; count of bases not matched to a gene: 6. The CDR3 runs to 14 residues.

The J gene is TRBJ1-3, the V gene TRBV5-4, with D possibly matching TRBD1 (6 bases). V dropped 2 bases and J dropped 0 bases, with 15 bases sitting between them. The CDR3 has 17 residues. Germline assignment: CDR1 SGHNT and CDR2 YYREEE (reference sequence). CDR3 region: CASSLSGGRGSGNTIYF. Here the CDR3 DNA reads TGTGCCAGCAGCTTAAGCGGGGGCCGTGGCTCTGGAAACACCATATATTTT. Based on the CDR3 plus reference TRBV5-4 and TRBJ1-3, the full variable domain is ETGVTQSPTHLIKTRGQQVTLRCSSQSGHNTVSWYQQALGQGPQFIFQYYREEENGRGNFPPRFSGLQFPNYSSELNVNALELDDSALYLCASSLSGGRGSGNTIYFGEGSWLTVV.

This clone occurred a few times. CDR3 sequence: CASSQYGRTQQNNEQFF. The DNA of the CDR3 is TGTGCCAGCAGCCAATACGGGCGGACCCAGCAAAACAATGAGCAGTTCTTC. The rearrangement links TRBV3-1 (or the pseudogene TRBV3-2) to TRBJ2-1; no clear D. CDR1 and CDR2 (germline): LGHDT, YNNKEL (reference sequence). CDR3 length: 17 residues. Trimming removed 2 bases at V and 5 bases at J, with 19 bases between.

V usage is TRBV24-1 and J usage is TRBJ2-1, with D uncertain. V was shortened by 0 bases and J by 6 bases, with 11 bases between the two germline ends. The CDR3 spans 15 residues. Germline CDR1 and CDR2: KGHDR and SFDVKD. The CDR3 DNA sequence: TGTGCCACCAGTGATTTGGGCGGTCTGGGCAATGAGCAGTTCTTC. Residues: CATSDLGGLGNEQFF.

This clone was observed a few times. J is TRBJ1-6 and V is TRBV9; D perhaps matches TRBD1 (5 bases). The V gene's germline CDR1 is SGDLS and CDR2 YYNGEE. The CDR3 totals 16 residues. V was cut by 3 bases and J by 0 bases, with 10 bases left in between. The CDR3 DNA follows: TGTGCCAGCAGCGACAGGCTGAGCTCCTATAATTCACCCCTCCACTTT. Its translation: CASSDRLSSYNSPLHF.

The chain links TRBV19 to TRBJ2-7, with TRBD2 identical over 11 bases. CDR3 length: 16 amino acids. Germline values: CDR1 LNHDA, CDR2 SQIVND (reference sequence). The V gene end was trimmed by 5 bases and the J gene end by 6 bases; junction bases not matched to a gene: 12. CDR3 amino acids: CASSSQSLLAGGEQYF. As DNA, the CDR3 is TGTGCCAGTAGTTCACAATCGCTTCTAGCGGGAGGCGAGCAGTACTTC.

This chain connects TRBV11-2 to TRBJ1-4, with D possibly TRBD1 on 6 matching bases. CDR3 length: 17 residues. Germline-derived CDR1 and CDR2 are SGHAT and FQNNGV. Trimming removed 7 bases from V and 1 base from J, with 19 bases in between. CDR3 region: CASNLAGGLGTNEKLFF. For the CDR3, the DNA is TGTGCCAGCAACCTAGCCGGGGGCTTAGGAACTAATGAAAAACTGTTTTTT.

The CDR3 reads CASSLEGQGYYEQYF. CDR3 sequence (DNA): TGTGCCAGCAGCCTAGAGGGACAGGGTTACTACGAGCAGTACTTC. The chain joins TRBV7-9 to TRBJ2-7; 9 nucleotides align to TRBD1. CDR1 SEHNR and CDR2 FQNEAQ come from the germline V gene (reference sequence). V was clipped by 5 bases and J by 3 bases; unmatched bases: 8. The CDR3 is 15 amino acids.

The chain employs TRBV7-9 and TRBJ1-4; D unclear. Germline CDR1 is SEHNR and CDR2 is FQNEAQ (reference sequence). The V gene lost 5 bases and the J gene lost 2 bases, with 12 bases spanning the gap. This CDR3 is 15 amino acids long. Here the CDR3 reads CASSPGSGTNEKLFF. In DNA, the CDR3 is TGTGCCAGCAGCCCCGGGTCTGGGACTAATGAAAAACTGTTTTTT.